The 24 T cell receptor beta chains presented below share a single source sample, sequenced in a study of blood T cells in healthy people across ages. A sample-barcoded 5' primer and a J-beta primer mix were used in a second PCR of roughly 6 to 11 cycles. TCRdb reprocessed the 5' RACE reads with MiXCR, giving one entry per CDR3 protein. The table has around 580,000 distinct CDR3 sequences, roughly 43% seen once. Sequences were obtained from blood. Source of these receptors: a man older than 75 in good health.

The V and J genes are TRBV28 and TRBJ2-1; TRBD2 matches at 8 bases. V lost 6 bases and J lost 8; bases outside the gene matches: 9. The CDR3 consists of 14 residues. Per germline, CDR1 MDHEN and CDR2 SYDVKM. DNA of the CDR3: TGTGCCAGCAGACTCGAGCGGGAGCGGGATGAGCAGTTCTTC. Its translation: CASRLERERDEQFF.

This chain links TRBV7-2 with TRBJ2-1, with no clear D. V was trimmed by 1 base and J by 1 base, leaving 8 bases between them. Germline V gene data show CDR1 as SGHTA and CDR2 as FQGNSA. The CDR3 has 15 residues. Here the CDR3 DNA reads TGTGCCAGCAGCTTAGAGGGTATATCCTACAATGAGCAGTTCTTC. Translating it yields CASSLEGISYNEQFF.

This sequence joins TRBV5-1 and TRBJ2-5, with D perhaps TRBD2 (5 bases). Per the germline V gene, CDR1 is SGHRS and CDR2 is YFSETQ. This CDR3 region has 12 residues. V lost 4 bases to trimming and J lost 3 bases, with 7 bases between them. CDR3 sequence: CASSDSEETQYF. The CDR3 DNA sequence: TGCGCCAGCAGCGATAGCGAAGAGACCCAGTACTTC. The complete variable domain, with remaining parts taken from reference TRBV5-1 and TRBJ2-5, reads KAGVTQTPRYLIKTRGQQVTLSCSPISGHRSVSWYQQTPGQGLQFLFEYFSETQRNKGNFPGRFSGRQFSNSRSEMNVSTLELGDSALYLCASSDSEETQYFGPGTRLLVL.

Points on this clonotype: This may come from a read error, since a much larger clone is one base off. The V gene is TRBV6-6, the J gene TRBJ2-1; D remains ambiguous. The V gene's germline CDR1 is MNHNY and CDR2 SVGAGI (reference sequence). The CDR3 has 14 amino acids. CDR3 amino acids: CASTVQQAFNERFF. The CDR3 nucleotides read TGTGCCAGCACCGTACAGCAGGCCTTCAATGAGCGGTTCTTC.

The CDR3 loop is CASRADGYEQYF. In nucleotides, the CDR3 is TGTGCCAGCAGAGCGGACGGCTACGAGCAGTACTTC. The chain is built from TRBV3-1 and TRBJ2-5; weak D call: TRBD2 (5 bases). The DNA matches TRBJ2-7 better at its end, which makes the J call doubtful. The CDR3 is 12 residues long. The germline V gene has CDR1 LGHDT and CDR2 YNNKEL (reference sequence).

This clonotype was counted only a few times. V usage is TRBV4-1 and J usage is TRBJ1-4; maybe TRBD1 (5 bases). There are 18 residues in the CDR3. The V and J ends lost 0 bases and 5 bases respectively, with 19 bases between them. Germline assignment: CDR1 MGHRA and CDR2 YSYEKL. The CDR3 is CASSQEPRDMAWNEKLFF. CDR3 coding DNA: TGCGCCAGCAGCCAAGAGCCCAGGGATATGGCCTGGAATGAAAAACTGTTTTTT.

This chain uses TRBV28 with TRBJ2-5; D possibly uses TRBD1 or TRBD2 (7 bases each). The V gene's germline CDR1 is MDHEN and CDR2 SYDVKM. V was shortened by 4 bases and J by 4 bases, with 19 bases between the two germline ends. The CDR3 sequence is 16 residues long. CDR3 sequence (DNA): TGTGCCAGCAGTTCCAGGGGGTCGGGAGGCCGAGAGACCCAGTACTTC. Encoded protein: CASSSRGSGGRETQYF.

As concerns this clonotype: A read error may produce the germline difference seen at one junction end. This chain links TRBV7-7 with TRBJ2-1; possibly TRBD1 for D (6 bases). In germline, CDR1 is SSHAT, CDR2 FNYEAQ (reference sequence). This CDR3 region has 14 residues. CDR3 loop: CASSLGGNSNEQFF. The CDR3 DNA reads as TGTGCTAGCAGCTTAGGGGGAAATAGCAATGAGCAGTTCTTC.

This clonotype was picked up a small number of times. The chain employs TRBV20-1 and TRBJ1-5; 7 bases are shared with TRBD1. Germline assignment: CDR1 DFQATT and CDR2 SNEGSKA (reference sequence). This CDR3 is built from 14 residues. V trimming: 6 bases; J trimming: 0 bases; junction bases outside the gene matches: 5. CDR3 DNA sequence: TGCAGTGCCCGACAGGGCAATAGCAATCAGCCCCAGCATTTT. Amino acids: CSARQGNSNQPQHF.

As DNA, the CDR3 is TGTGCCAGCAGTGAAGAATCCGGGAGCTCCAGCAATGAGCAGTTCTTC. This gives the protein CASSEESGSSSNEQFF. J is TRBJ2-1 and V is TRBV6-1; D might be TRBD2 (6 bases). Germline V gene lookup returns CDR1 MNHNS and CDR2 SASEGT. This CDR3 comprises 16 residues. V lost 1 base and J lost 6, with 16 bases in between.

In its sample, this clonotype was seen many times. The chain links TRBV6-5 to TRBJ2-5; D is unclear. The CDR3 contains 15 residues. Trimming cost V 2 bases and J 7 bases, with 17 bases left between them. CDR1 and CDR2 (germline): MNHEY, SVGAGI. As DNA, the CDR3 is TGTGCCAGCAGTTACCGGGCCACCAACCCTAGGACCCAGTACTTC. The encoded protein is CASSYRATNPRTQYF.

The CDR3 nucleotides are TGCGCCAGCAGCCTAACCCAGGGACTAGCGGCCGCAGGGGCCCAGTACTTC. It specifies CASSLTQGLAAAGAQYF. The rearrangement links TRBV4-1 to TRBJ2-5; 11 nucleotides line up with TRBD2. Per germline, CDR1 MGHRA and CDR2 YSYEKL. V gave up 4 bases and J gave up 9 bases; unmatched junction bases: 16. The CDR3 length is 17 residues.

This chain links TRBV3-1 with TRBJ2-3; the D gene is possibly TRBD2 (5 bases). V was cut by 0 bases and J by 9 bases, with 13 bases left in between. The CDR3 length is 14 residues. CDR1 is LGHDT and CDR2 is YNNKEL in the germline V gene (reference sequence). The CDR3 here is CASSQDQAGGTQYF. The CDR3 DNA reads TGTGCCAGCAGCCAAGACCAGGCAGGAGGCACGCAGTATTTT.

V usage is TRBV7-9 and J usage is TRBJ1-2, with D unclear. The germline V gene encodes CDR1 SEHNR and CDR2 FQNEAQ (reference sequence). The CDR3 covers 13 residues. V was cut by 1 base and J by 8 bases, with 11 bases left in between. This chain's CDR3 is CASSLDGVSGYTF. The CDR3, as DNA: TGTGCCAGCAGCTTAGATGGGGTTAGCGGCTACACCTTC.

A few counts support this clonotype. The CDR3 here is CSATGQYTDTQYF. The CDR3 bases are TGCAGCGCAACGGGACAGTACACAGATACGCAGTATTTT. This chain links TRBV29-1 with TRBJ2-3; 7 nucleotides align to TRBD1. J was trimmed by 2 bases and V by 7 bases; bases with no gene match: 6. This CDR3 region has 13 residues. Per the germline V gene, CDR1 is SQVTM and CDR2 is ANQGSEA.

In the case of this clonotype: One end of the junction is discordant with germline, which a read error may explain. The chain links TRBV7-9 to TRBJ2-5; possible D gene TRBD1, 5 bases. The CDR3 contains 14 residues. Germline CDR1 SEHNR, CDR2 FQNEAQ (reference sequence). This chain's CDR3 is CVSSLTAIQETQYF. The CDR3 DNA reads TGTGTCAGCAGCTTGACAGCTATCCAAGAGACCCAGTACTTC.

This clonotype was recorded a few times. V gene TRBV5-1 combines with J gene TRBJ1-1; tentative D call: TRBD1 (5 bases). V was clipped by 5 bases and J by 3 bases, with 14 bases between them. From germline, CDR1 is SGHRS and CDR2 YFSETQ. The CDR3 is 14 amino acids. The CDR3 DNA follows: TGCGCCAGCAGTAAAGGGACCAAAGACACTGAAGCTTTCTTT. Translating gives CASSKGTKDTEAFF.

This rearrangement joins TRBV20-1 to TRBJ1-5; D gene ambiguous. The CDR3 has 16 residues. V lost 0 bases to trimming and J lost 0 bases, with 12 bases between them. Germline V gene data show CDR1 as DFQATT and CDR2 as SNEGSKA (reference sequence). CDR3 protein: CSARDGAAHSNQPQHF. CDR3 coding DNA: TGCAGTGCTAGAGATGGCGCGGCACATAGCAATCAGCCCCAGCATTTT.

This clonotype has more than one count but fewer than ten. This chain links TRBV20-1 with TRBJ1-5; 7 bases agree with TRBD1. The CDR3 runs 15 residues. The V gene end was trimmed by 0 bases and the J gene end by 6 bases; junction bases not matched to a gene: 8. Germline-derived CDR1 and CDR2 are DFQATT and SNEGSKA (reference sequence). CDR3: CSARDQGGRGQPQHF. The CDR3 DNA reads TGCAGTGCTAGAGATCAAGGGGGCCGGGGTCAGCCCCAGCATTTT.

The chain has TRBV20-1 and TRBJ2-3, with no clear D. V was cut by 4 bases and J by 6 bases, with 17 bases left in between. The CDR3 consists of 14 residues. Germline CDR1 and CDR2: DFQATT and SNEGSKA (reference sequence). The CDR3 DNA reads TGCAGTGCTACGTTTGGCCCAATTCCGGATACGCAGTATTTT. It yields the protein CSATFGPIPDTQYF.

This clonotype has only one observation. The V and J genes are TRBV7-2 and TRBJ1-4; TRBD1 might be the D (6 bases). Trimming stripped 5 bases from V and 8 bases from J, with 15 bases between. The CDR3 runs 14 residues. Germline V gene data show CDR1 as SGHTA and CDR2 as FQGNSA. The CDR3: CASSATGIREKLFF. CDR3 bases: TGTGCCAGCAGCGCCACAGGGATTCGGGAAAAACTGTTTTTT.

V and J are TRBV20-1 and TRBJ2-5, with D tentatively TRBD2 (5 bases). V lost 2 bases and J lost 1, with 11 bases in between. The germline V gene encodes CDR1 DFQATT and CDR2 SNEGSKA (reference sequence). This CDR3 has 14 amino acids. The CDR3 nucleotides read TGCAGTGCTAGATCCGAGGGAATCCAAGAGACCCAGTACTTC. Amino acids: CSARSEGIQETQYF.

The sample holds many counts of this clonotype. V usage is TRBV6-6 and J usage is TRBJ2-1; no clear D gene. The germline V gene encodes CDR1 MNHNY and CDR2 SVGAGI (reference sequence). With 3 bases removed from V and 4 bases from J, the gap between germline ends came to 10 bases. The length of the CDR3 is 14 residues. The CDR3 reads CASSYSLEYNEQFF. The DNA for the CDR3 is TGTGCCAGCAGTTATTCGCTAGAGTACAATGAGCAGTTCTTC.

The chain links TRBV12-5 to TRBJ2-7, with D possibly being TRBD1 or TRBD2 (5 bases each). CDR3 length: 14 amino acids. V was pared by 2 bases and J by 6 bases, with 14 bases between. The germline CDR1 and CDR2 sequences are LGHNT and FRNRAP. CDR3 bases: TGTGCTAGTGGTTTGCTCTTACCGAGGGGCGAGCAGTACTTC. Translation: CASGLLLPRGEQYF.